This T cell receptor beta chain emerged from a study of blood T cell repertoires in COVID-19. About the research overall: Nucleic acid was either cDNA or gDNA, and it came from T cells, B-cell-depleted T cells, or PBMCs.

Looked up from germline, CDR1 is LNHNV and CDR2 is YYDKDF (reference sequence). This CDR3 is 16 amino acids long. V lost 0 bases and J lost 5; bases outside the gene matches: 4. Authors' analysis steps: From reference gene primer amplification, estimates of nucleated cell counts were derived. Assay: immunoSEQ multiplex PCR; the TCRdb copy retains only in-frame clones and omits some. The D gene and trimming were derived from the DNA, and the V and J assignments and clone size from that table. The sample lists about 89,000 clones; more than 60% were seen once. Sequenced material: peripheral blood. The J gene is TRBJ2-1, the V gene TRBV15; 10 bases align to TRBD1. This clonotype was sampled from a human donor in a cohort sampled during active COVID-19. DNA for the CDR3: TGTGCCACCAGCAGAGATCGACAGGGGGCCAACAATGAGCAGTTCTTC. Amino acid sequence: CATSRDRQGANNEQFF.